This TCR beta chain was captured in a study of cytomegalovirus exposure and HLA in healthy donors. Study-wide points: It was taken for granted in presence/absence analyses that sequencing depth across donors was roughly uniform. Highest at DRB1 and lowest at HLA-C, TCR association rates differed among HLA loci in a later analysis.

Germline V gives CDR1 SEHNR, CDR2 FQNEAQ (reference sequence). Trimming removed 0 bases from V and 0 bases from J, with 9 bases in between. The CDR3 sequence is 17 residues long. About this clone itself: What it recognizes is unknown.

In the PCR, 60 Vbeta and 13 Jbeta primers were used. Measured with immunoSEQ multiplex PCR; TCRdb has only the in-frame clones, and not every one. The repertoire includes tens of thousands of clones, around 76% of them detected once, and 0.57% sits in the top ten. The genes are TRBV7-9 and TRBJ2-6, with a weak D call TRBD2 (5 bases). The TCR sequence derives from a young man in good health and CMV-seronegative. Sequencing was carried out using PBMCs. The CDR3 DNA sequence: TGTGCCAGCAGCTTAGCGTTTGGGAGCTCTGGGGCCAACGTCCTGACTTTC. Amino acids: CASSLAFGSSGANVLTF.